This T cell receptor (beta chain) was identified during a study of shared clonotypes between healthy human individuals. CD45RO-negative, CCR7-positively selected cells formed the naive CD8 fraction, excluding terminally differentiated effector memory CD45RA+ cells. Using immunoSEQ multiplex PCR, the repertoire was profiled, and TCRdb retains in-frame clones only, with some absent. This sample yields about 2,200,000 clones, of which 90% to 95% are seen a single time; over 1.5% belongs to the top ten. The CDR3 contains 16 residues. V dropped 4 bases and J dropped 7; count of bases not matched to a gene: 11. Germline CDR1 is LNHDA and CDR2 is SQIVND (reference sequence).

J is TRBJ1-5 and V is TRBV19; 9 bases align to TRBD1. The sequencing sample was made of naive CD8+ T cells from PBMCs. The clonotype originates from a young man in good health. Some clones in this sample may be carry-over from other donors' samples. The chain's CDR3 is CASSTWDRAGIQPQHF. CDR3 coding DNA: TGTGCCAGTAGTACTTGGGACAGGGCCGGAATCCAGCCCCAGCATTTT.